This is a list of T cell receptor beta chains from one sample in a study of CD8 T cells in ankylosing spondylitis. A single record per CDR3 protein comes from TCRdb applying MiXCR to the 5' RACE reads. This sample has 200,000 to 250,000 distinct CDR3 sequences, with roughly 25% found just once. Specimen: blood, either unsorted or a sorted T cell fraction (not recorded which). These TCRs come from a male donor with ankylosing spondylitis or in good health (not recorded which). CDR3s include the opening cysteine and the closing phenylalanine or tryptophan. The order of the fields is J gene, D gene, V gene, clone size, CDR3 DNA, CDR3 protein. The D gene is left open where the match is weak. Clone size is given for some rows only: seen once, a few or many times, or a class if the clone is expanded.

TRBJ2-5	TRBD2	TRBV20-1	NA	TGCAGTGCTAGATCTAGCGGGAGGGTAGAAGAGACCCAGTACTTC	CSARSSGRVEETQYF
TRBJ2-7	TRBD1	TRBV10-3	NA	TGTGCCATCAATGGACAGGGGACCTACGAGCAGTACTTC	CAINGQGTYEQYF
TRBJ2-7	TRBD2	TRBV2	many	TGTGCCAGCATCCCTTGGGGGGGCGAGCAGTACTTC	CASIPWGGEQYF
TRBJ1-5	NA	TRBV27	many	TGTGCCAGCAGTTTAGAGGGGCAACAGCCCCAGCATTTT	CASSLEGQQPQHF
TRBJ2-7	NA	TRBV12-3/TRBV12-4	many	TGTGCCAGCAGTTCGGACGAGACCTACGAGCAGTACTTC	CASSSDETYEQYF
TRBJ1-1	TRBD1	TRBV29-1	many	TGCAGCGTTGGGGGGACCGGGACAGCAAACACTGAAGCTTTCTTT	CSVGGTGTANTEAFF
TRBJ2-1	NA	TRBV5-1	many	TGCGCCAGCAGCTCAACAGAGTACAATGAGCAGTTCTTC	CASSSTEYNEQFF
TRBJ2-3	NA	TRBV5-1	many	TGCGCCAGCAGCTTGGAACGGGTCCTCGATACGCAGTATTTT	CASSLERVLDTQYF
TRBJ2-1	TRBD2	TRBV12-3/TRBV12-4	NA	TGTGCCAGCGCCCGAGGAGGACTAGCGCCGAGAAATGAGCAGTTCTTC	CASARGGLAPRNEQFF
TRBJ2-1	NA	TRBV29-1	NA	TGCAGCGTTGACCTGAGAAACAATGAGCAGTTCTTC	CSVDLRNNEQFF
TRBJ1-2	NA	TRBV20-1	many	TGCAGTGCGGAGGGGAATGGCTACACCTTC	CSAEGNGYTF
TRBJ2-1	TRBD2	TRBV5-1	NA	TGCGCCAGCAGCTTGGTATCGGCTAGCGGGAATTCCTACAATGAGCAGTTCTTC	CASSLVSASGNSYNEQFF
TRBJ2-5	NA	TRBV29-1	many	TGCAGCGTTTCAGCCGGGCACCAAGAGACCCAGTACTTC	CSVSAGHQETQYF
TRBJ1-2	NA	TRBV20-1	NA	TGCAGTGCTAGAGAGAATGGGGGCTATGGCTACACCTTC	CSARENGGYGYTF
TRBJ2-1	NA	TRBV6-2/TRBV6-3	many	TGTGCCAGCAGTTACCCGCCCAACGACAATGAGCAGTTCTTC	CASSYPPNDNEQFF
TRBJ2-2	TRBD1	TRBV11-1	many	TGTGCCAGCCAGACAGGGCGATCGAACACCGGGGAGCTGTTTTTT	CASQTGRSNTGELFF
TRBJ2-1	NA	TRBV6-1	NA	TGTGCCAGCAGTGACAACCGGGACCGAAAACGGATCTTC	CASSDNRDRKRIF
TRBJ2-1	NA	TRBV6-1	NA	TGTGCCAACAGCCGCGACCGGAGAAAACACAATGAGCAGTTCTTC	CANSRDRRKHNEQFF
TRBJ2-7	NA	TRBV28	NA	TGTGCCACGCAGGGGTCCTACGAGCAGTACTTC	CATQGSYEQYF
TRBJ1-1	TRBD1	TRBV18	NA	TGTGCCAGCTCACCAATGGGACAGGGGTCTGAAGCTTTCTTT	CASSPMGQGSEAFF
TRBJ2-3	TRBD2	TRBV11-2	many	TGTGCCAGCAGCTCCCAAGCGGGAGCTATAGATACGCAGTATTTT	CASSSQAGAIDTQYF
TRBJ1-1	NA	TRBV20-1	many	TGCAGTGCTAGAGGACAGAGCTTGAGCTCTTACACTGAAGCTTTCTTT	CSARGQSLSSYTEAFF
TRBJ2-3	TRBD2	TRBV20-1	many	TGCAGTGCTCGCCGACTAGCGGGATTTAGCACAGATACGCAGTATTTT	CSARRLAGFSTDTQYF
TRBJ2-1	NA	TRBV19	many	TGTGCCAGTAGTGTTAGCGAGAGCTCCTACAATGAGCAGTTCTTC	CASSVSESSYNEQFF
TRBJ1-5	NA	TRBV7-2	many	TGTGCCAGCAGCCCAGAGGGAAAACCGCCCCAGCATTTT	CASSPEGKPPQHF
TRBJ1-4	NA	TRBV5-1	many	TGCGCCAGCAGCTTGGGAAAGTCTGAAAAACTGTTTTTT	CASSLGKSEKLFF